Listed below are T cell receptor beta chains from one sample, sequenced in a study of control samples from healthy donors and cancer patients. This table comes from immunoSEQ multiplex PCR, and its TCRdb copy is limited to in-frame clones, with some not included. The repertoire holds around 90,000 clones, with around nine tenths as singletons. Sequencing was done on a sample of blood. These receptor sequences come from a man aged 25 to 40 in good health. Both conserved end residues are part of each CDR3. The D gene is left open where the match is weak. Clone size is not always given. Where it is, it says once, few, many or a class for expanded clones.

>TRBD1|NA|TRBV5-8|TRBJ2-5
TGTGCCAGCAGCCCCGGACAGGGGGAGACCCAGTACTTC
CASSPGQGETQYF
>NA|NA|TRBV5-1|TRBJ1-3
TGCGCCAGCAGCCCTCTTCCGTCGGGAAACACCATATATTTT
CASSPLPSGNTIYF
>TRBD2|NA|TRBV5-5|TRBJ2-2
TGTGCCCGCAGCTTGGGGGGGGGACCCATCACCGGGGAGCTGTTTTTT
CARSLGGGPITGELFF
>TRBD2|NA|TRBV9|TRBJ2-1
TGTGCCAGCAGCGGGATAGCGGGGGGCGGCACCTACAATGAGCAGTTCTTC
CASSGIAGGGTYNEQFF
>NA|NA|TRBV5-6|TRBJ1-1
TGTGCCAGCAGCTTGTTGGGGAACACTGAAGCTTTCTTT
CASSLLGNTEAFF
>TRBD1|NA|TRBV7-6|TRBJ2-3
TGTGCCAGCAGCCCGAGACAGGGGGGAACAGATACGCAGTATTTT
CASSPRQGGTDTQYF
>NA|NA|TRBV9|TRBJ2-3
TGTGCCAGCAGCCCCCACACAGATACGCAGTATTTT
CASSPHTDTQYF
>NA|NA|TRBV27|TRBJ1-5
TGTGCCAGCAGTCCTAGGCCTCGGGATCAGCCCCAGCATTTT
CASSPRPRDQPQHF
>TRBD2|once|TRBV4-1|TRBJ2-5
TGCGCCAGCAGCCAAGTGGGGCGGGGGGGTCGAGAGACCCAGTACTTC
CASSQVGRGGRETQYF
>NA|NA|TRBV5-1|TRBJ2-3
TGCGCCAGCAGCCCGGGGATCCAGCCCGATACGCAGTATTTT
CASSPGIQPDTQYF
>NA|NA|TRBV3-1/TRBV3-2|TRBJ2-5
TGTGCCAGCAGCCAAGGGGGGGGCCGAAAGACCCAGTACTTC
CASSQGGGRKTQYF
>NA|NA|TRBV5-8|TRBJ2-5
TGTGCCAGCAGCTCAGACCGCCAAGAGACCCAGTACTTC
CASSSDRQETQYF
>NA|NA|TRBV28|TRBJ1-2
TGTGCCAGCAGTTTATTGGGGGCCTATGGCTACACCTTC
CASSLLGAYGYTF
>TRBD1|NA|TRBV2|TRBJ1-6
TGTGCCAGCAGCGCCCCCCCGGGACAGGGGGCTAATTCACCCCTCCACTTT
CASSAPPGQGANSPLHF
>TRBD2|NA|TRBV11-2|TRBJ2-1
TGTGCCAGCAGCTTGAATTGGGCGGGGGGGCCCTACAATGAGCAGTTCTTC
CASSLNWAGGPYNEQFF
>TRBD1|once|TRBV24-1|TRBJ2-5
TGTGCCACCAGTGATGCGACAGGGGGCGGTGAGACCCAGTACTTC
CATSDATGGGETQYF
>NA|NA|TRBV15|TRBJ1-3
TGTGCCACCAGCAGAGTCCCAGTCTCTGGAAACACCATATATTTT
CATSRVPVSGNTIYF
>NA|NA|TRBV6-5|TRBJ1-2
TGTGCCAGCACGGGGGGGAGGGGCTCGAACTATGGCTACACCTTC
CASTGGRGSNYGYTF
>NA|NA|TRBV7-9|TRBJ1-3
TGTGCCAGCAGCTTAGATCGGGGGGCGATCTCTGGAAACACCATATATTTT
CASSLDRGAISGNTIYF
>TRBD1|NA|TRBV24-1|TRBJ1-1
TGTGCCACCAGTGAGGGGGGACAGGGCGCTGAAGCTTTCTTT
CATSEGGQGAEAFF
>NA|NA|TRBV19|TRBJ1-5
TGTGCCAGTACCGGACAGTTCTCTAGCAATCAGCCCCAGCATTTT
CASTGQFSSNQPQHF
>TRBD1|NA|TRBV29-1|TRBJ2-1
TGCAGCGTTGAAGACCTTGACAGGGGGATATCCTACAATGAGCAGTTCTTC
CSVEDLDRGISYNEQFF
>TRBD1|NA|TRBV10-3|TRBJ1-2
TGTGCCATCAGGATGGACAGGAACTATGGCTACACCTTC
CAIRMDRNYGYTF
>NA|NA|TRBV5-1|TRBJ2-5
TGCGCCAGCAGCTTCTCCGGACTGTCCCAAGAGACCCAGTACTTC
CASSFSGLSQETQYF
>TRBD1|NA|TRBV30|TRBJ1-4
TGTGCCTGGAGTCTGGGACAGACGAATGAAAAACTGTTTTTT
CAWSLGQTNEKLFF
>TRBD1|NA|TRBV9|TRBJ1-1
TGTGCCAGCAGCGAAGGACAGGGTCGCACTGAAGCTTTCTTT
CASSEGQGRTEAFF
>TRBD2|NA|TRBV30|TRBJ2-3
TGTGCCGGGGGCGCCCTAGCGGGGGGCGCAGATACGCAGTATTTT
CAGGALAGGADTQYF
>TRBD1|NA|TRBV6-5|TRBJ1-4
TGTGCCAGCAGCTCCAGGGGGTATGAAAAACTGTTTTTT
CASSSRGYEKLFF
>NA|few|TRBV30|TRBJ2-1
TGTGCCTGGAGTGTCCCCATGGGGTTGCAGTTCTTC
CAWSVPMGLQFF
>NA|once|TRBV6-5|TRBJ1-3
TGTGCCAGCAGTACCGGCCGAAGCTCTGGAAACACCATATATTTT
CASSTGRSSGNTIYF
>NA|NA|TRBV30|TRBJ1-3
TGTGCCTGGAGCGCCGGGACAACAGGAAACACCATATATTTT
CAWSAGTTGNTIYF
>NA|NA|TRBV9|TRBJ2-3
TGTGCCAGCAGCGTAGCGGAAGGGCCCGTTGGAGATACGCAGTATTTT
CASSVAEGPVGDTQYF
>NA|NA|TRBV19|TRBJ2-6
TGTGCCAGTAGTATAGATTGGGCCAGCCCCTCTGGGGCCAACGTCCTGACTTTC
CASSIDWASPSGANVLTF
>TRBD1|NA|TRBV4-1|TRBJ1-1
TGCGCCAGCAGCCAATCCGGACAGGGACGCACTGAAGCTTTCTTT
CASSQSGQGRTEAFF
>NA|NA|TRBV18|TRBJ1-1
TGTGCCAGCTCACCACAACCAGGGTCGAACACTGAAGCTTTCTTT
CASSPQPGSNTEAFF
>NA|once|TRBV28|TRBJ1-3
TGTGCCAGCACTGATAGGAGGGGCGGAACCATATATTTT
CASTDRRGGTIYF
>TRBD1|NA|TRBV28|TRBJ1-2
TGTGCCAGCAGGAGGACAGGGGGGTTTAGCTACACCTTC
CASRRTGGFSYTF
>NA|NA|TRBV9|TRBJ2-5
TGTGCCAGCAGCCCGCCGAGGGGGGGGCGAGAGACCCAGTACTTC
CASSPPRGGRETQYF
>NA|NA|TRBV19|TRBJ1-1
TGTGCCAGTAGCCGCACCTTGGGGCCAGGGACTGAAGCTTTCTTT
CASSRTLGPGTEAFF
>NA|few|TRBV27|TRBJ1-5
TGTGCCAGCAGGTTGACAGGTAGCAATCAGCCCCAGCATTTT
CASRLTGSNQPQHF
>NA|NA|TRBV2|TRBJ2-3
TGTGCCAGCAGTCCGCGACAGGAGACGCAGTATTTT
CASSPRQETQYF
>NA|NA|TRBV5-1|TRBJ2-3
TGCGCCAGCAGCTCTAACACAGATACGCAGTATTTT
CASSSNTDTQYF
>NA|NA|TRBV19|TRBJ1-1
TGTGCCAGTAGTATGTCTGGGACGATGGGTGAAGCTTTCTTT
CASSMSGTMGEAFF
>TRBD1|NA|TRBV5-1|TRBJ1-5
TGCGCCAGCAGCTTGGACGGACAGGGCGGCAATCAGCCCCAGCATTTT
CASSLDGQGGNQPQHF
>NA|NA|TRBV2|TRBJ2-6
TGTGCCTGTCAGACAACTGGGGCCAACGTCCTGACTTTC
CACQTTGANVLTF
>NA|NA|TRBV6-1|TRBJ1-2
TGTGCCAGCAGTGTGGGGACCTACGGCCAGGGCTATGGCTACACCTTC
CASSVGTYGQGYGYTF
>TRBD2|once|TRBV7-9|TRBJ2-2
TGTGCCAGCAGCGGGGGGGTAGGGACCGGGGAGCTGTTTTTT
CASSGGVGTGELFF
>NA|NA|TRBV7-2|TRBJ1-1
TGTGCCAGCAGCCTATCGGACAGCCCGAACACTGAAGCTTTCTTT
CASSLSDSPNTEAFF
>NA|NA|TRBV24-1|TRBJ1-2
TGTGCCGCCCGTCCCGGCTATGGCTACACCTTC
CAARPGYGYTF
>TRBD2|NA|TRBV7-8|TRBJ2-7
TGTGCCAGCAGCCATACAGGACTAGCGGGGGGGCCCCGGCAGTACTTC
CASSHTGLAGGPRQYF
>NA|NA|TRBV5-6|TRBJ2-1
TGTGCCAGCAGCTCACTACGTGAGCAGTTCTTC
CASSSLREQFF
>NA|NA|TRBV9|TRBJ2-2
TGTGCCAGCAGCTCCCAGGGAGGCACCGGGGAGCTGTTTTTT
CASSSQGGTGELFF
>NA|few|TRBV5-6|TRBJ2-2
TGTGCCAGCAGTTCTTGGGCCAATCTCAGGGGCGGTAACACCGGGGAGCTGTTTTTT
CASSSWANLRGGNTGELFF
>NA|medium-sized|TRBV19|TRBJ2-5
TGTGCCAGTAGTTCATCCGGGACCACCGGGCCCGAGACCCAGTACTTC
CASSSSGTTGPETQYF
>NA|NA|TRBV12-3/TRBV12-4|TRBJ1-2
TGTGCCAGCAGTTCACAGGGTGGCTATGGCTACACCTTC
CASSSQGGYGYTF
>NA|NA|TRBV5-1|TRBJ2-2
TGCGCCAGCAGCTTCGGCCCCCGACAGGGAGGGACCGGGGAGCTGTTTTTT
CASSFGPRQGGTGELFF
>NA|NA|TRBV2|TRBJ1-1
TGTGCCAGCAGTGAAGCGCTTCTTAGTGGCAGGGGTGTAGCTTTCTTT
CASSEALLSGRGVAFF
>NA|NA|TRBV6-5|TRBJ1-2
TGTGCCGCTGGACAGCTCTATGGCTACACCTTC
CAAGQLYGYTF